The 32 T cell receptor beta chains listed next were all sequenced from one sample in a study of control samples from healthy donors and cancer patients. Clones were read by immunoSEQ multiplex PCR, and TCRdb kept only the in-frame ones, dropping some. The sample carries some 250,000 clones, roughly four fifths recorded once. What was sequenced was PBMCs. These receptor sequences come from a woman aged 55-75 years with lung cancer.

CDR3 bases: TGTGCCAGCAGCCAGACTAGCGGGGGCAACACCGGGGAGCTGTTTTTT. Protein: CASSQTSGGNTGELFF. V usage is TRBV7-8 and J usage is TRBJ2-2, with TRBD2 matching over 12 bases. Trimming at V came to 5 bases and at J to 2 bases, leaving 3 bases not matched to a gene. Germline-derived CDR1 and CDR2 are SGHVS and FQNEAQ. This CDR3 contains 16 residues.

The chain couples TRBV2 to TRBJ2-3, with D unresolved. This CDR3 region has 14 residues. V lost 7 bases to trimming and J lost 5 bases, with 16 bases between them. The germline V gene has CDR1 SNHLY and CDR2 FYNNEI. CDR3 in amino acids: CASTRPGSQDTQYF. CDR3 DNA sequence: TGTGCCAGCACCCGCCCAGGCAGTCAAGATACGCAGTATTTT.

The chain combines TRBV5-1 with TRBJ2-1, with D perhaps matching TRBD2 (6 bases). Trimming left V 0 bases short and J 5 bases short, with 12 bases between. This CDR3 spans 15 amino acids. Looked up from germline, CDR1 is SGHRS and CDR2 is YFSETQ. CDR3 in amino acids: CASSLEGLPNNEQFF. The CDR3 DNA reads TGCGCCAGCAGCTTGGAGGGACTCCCAAACAATGAGCAGTTCTTC.

The V gene is TRBV28, the J gene TRBJ1-1; D might be TRBD1 (6 bases). From germline, CDR1 is MDHEN and CDR2 SYDVKM. The CDR3 runs 14 residues. Trimming shortened V by 6 bases and J by 3 bases, and 14 bases separated the two germline ends. CDR3 residues: CASRSTGSYTEAFF. CDR3 sequence (DNA): TGTGCCAGCAGGTCGACAGGATCGTACACTGAAGCTTTCTTT.

This clone was detected a few times. At the DNA level, this CDR3 is encoded by other sequences in the same sample as well. The gene calls are TRBV14 and TRBJ1-1; no definite D call. V was shortened by 0 bases and J by 2 bases, with 4 bases between the two germline ends. The germline V gene has CDR1 SGHDN and CDR2 FVKESK. The CDR3 contains 13 residues. CDR3 nucleotide sequence: TGTGCCAGCAGCCAAGACAGTAACACTGAAGCTTTCTTT. Translation: CASSQDSNTEAFF.

The rearrangement joins TRBV7-9 to TRBJ2-3; D remains unclear. This CDR3 has 15 amino acids. Germline V gene sequence: CDR1 SEHNR, CDR2 FQNEAQ (reference sequence). The ends were cut back, 1 base at V and 1 base at J, with 9 bases in the middle. The CDR3, as DNA: TGTGCCAGCAGCTTAGGATCGGACCGCACAGATACGCAGTATTTT. Amino acids: CASSLGSDRTDTQYF. The full variable domain, its missing parts supplied by reference TRBV7-9 and TRBJ2-3, is DTGVSQNPRHKITKRGQNVTFRCDPISEHNRLYWYRQTLGQGPEFLTYFQNEAQLEKSRLLSDRFSAERPKGSFSTLEIQRTEQGDSAMYLCASSLGSDRTDTQYFGPGTRLTVL.

The V gene is TRBV10-3, the J gene TRBJ2-7; D is possibly TRBD1 or TRBD2 (5 bases each). CDR3 length: 14 residues. V was clipped by 3 bases and J by 4 bases, with 13 bases between them. Germline CDR1 is ENHRY and CDR2 is SYGVKD. Here the CDR3 reads CAISERSGPYEQYF. CDR3 DNA sequence: TGTGCCATCAGTGAACGGTCGGGACCTTACGAGCAGTACTTC.

This chain links TRBV9 with TRBJ2-7; 10 bases match TRBD2. The V gene's germline CDR1 is SGDLS and CDR2 YYNGEE. Unmatched junction bases numbered 3, after V lost 3 bases and J lost 0 bases. This CDR3 region has 15 residues. In nucleotides, the CDR3 is TGTGCCAGCAGCGCTAGCGGGGGAAGCTCCTACGAGCAGTACTTC. It encodes CASSASGGSSYEQYF.

The chain has TRBV7-9 and TRBJ2-3; TRBD2 matches 8 bases. The CDR3 has 14 residues. CDR1 and CDR2 from the germline V gene are SEHNR and FQNEAQ (reference sequence). V lost 6 bases and J lost 1; bases outside the gene matches: 3. CDR3 bases: TGTGCCAGCAGTGTCGGGGGGGGCACAGATACGCAGTATTTT. It is translated as CASSVGGGTDTQYF.

The rearrangement uses TRBV5-1 and TRBJ1-2; TRBD1 is a possible D gene (6 bases). Germline V CDR1 and CDR2: SGHRS, YFSETQ. Trimming shortened V by 2 bases and J by 4 bases, and 12 bases separated the two germline ends. The CDR3 loop spans 14 amino acids. DNA for the CDR3: TGCGCCAGCAGCTTCGGCACAGGGCCCTATGGCTACACCTTC. Translation gives CASSFGTGPYGYTF.

The chain has TRBV11-1 and TRBJ2-7; TRBD1 aligns across 10 bases. Germline assignment: CDR1 SGHAT and CDR2 FQDESV (reference sequence). The CDR3 spans 11 residues. Trimming cost V 5 bases and J 13 bases; bases outside gene matches: 5. The chain's CDR3 is CASSAGTGAYF. The CDR3 bases are TGTGCCAGCAGCGCCGGGACAGGGGCCTACTTC.

This clone occurred once. This sequence joins TRBV24-1 and TRBJ2-3; 8 nucleotides agree with TRBD2. Trimming cost V 2 bases and J 8 bases; bases outside gene matches: 17. The CDR3 spans 18 residues. Looked up from germline, CDR1 is KGHDR and CDR2 is SFDVKD. As DNA, the CDR3 is TGTGCCACCAGTGATTCAACCCCGACTAGCGCTTCACCGCGTACGCAGTATTTT. It encodes CATSDSTPTSASPRTQYF.

The rearrangement joins TRBV2 to TRBJ2-5, with unresolved D. The CDR3 is 12 residues long. The germline gives CDR1 SNHLY, CDR2 FYNNEI. V lost 5 bases to trimming and J lost 7 bases, with 11 bases between them. The CDR3 coding sequence is TGTGCCAGCAGTCCCTCTATCGCGACCCAGTACTTC. It encodes CASSPSIATQYF.

The V gene is TRBV5-5, the J gene TRBJ1-3; D not resolved. From germline, CDR1 is SGHKS and CDR2 YYEKEE (reference sequence). V was trimmed by 2 bases and J by 0 bases, leaving 9 bases between them. The CDR3 contains 15 residues. The CDR3 nucleotides are TGTGCCAGCAGCTTTTCCGAGCCCTCTGGAAACACCATATATTTT. This codes for CASSFSEPSGNTIYF.

This chain connects TRBV6-1 to TRBJ1-3, with 9 positions matching TRBD1. CDR1 and CDR2 (germline): MNHNS, SASEGT. J lost 4 bases, V lost 0 bases, and 4 bases had no gene match. The CDR3 runs to 16 residues. CDR3 in amino acids: CASSEARGTGGNTIYF. For the CDR3, the DNA is TGTGCCAGCAGTGAAGCTCGGGGGACAGGGGGAAACACCATATATTTT.

The chain carries TRBV7-9 and TRBJ1-6, with unresolved D. Germline V lookup: CDR1 SEHNR, CDR2 FQNEAQ (reference sequence). The CDR3 has 12 residues. V was clipped by 1 base and J by 10 bases, with 5 bases between them. The CDR3 region is CASSLGASPLHF. The DNA for the CDR3 is TGTGCCAGCAGCTTAGGCGCCTCACCCCTCCACTTT. Based on the CDR3 plus reference TRBV7-9 and TRBJ1-6, the full variable domain is DTGVSQNPRHKITKRGQNVTFRCDPISEHNRLYWYRQTLGQGPEFLTYFQNEAQLEKSRLLSDRFSAERPKGSFSTLEIQRTEQGDSAMYLCASSLGASPLHFGNGTRLTVT.

The chain couples TRBV6-5 to TRBJ2-7; D possibly uses TRBD1 or TRBD2 (6 bases each). Trimming stripped 0 bases from V and 4 bases from J, with 10 bases between. The germline V gene has CDR1 MNHEY and CDR2 SVGAGI. This CDR3 has 14 amino acids. This CDR3 is CASSYSGGKYEQYF. The CDR3 coding sequence is TGTGCCAGCAGTTACTCGGGGGGCAAGTACGAGCAGTACTTC.

The V gene is TRBV5-1, the J gene TRBJ1-1; TRBD1 matches 8 bases. Germline V gene lookup returns CDR1 SGHRS and CDR2 YFSETQ. This CDR3 has 14 amino acids. V dropped 6 bases and J dropped 4; count of bases not matched to a gene: 8. CDR3 amino acids: CASNQGAAGTEAFF. The DNA of the CDR3 is TGCGCCAGCAATCAGGGGGCGGCGGGCACTGAAGCTTTCTTT.

This clone was counted a single time. The chain employs TRBV10-2 and TRBJ1-6, with D possibly TRBD1 on 6 matching bases. Germline lookup yields CDR1 WSHSY and CDR2 SAAADI. The germline V and J ends were trimmed by 6 bases and 8 bases, with 14 bases remaining between them. This CDR3 region has 14 residues. The CDR3 DNA follows: TGCGCCAGCAGAACAGGGCAGCCGGATTCACCCCTCCACTTT. Its protein product is CASRTGQPDSPLHF.

The rearrangement joins TRBV11-2 to TRBJ2-7; D remains unclear. The CDR3 loop spans 15 amino acids. Looked up from germline, CDR1 is SGHAT and CDR2 is FQNNGV. The V end lost 5 bases, the J end lost 0 bases, and 14 bases lay between the germline ends. CDR3 sequence (DNA): TGTGCCAGCAGCCACTCTACCACCACCTCCTACGAGCAGTACTTC. Its translation: CASSHSTTTSYEQYF.

This clone was counted many times. This chain uses TRBV2 with TRBJ2-5, with D hard to call. Trimming left V 5 bases short and J 4 bases short, with 8 bases between. The CDR3 runs to 12 residues. Germline CDR1 is SNHLY and CDR2 is FYNNEI. The CDR3 DNA is TGTGCCAGCAGTTACGGACCAGAGACCCAGTACTTC. This translates into CASSYGPETQYF.

This clone was detected only a few times. This chain joins TRBV19 and TRBJ1-5; D unresolved. Germline CDR1 LNHDA, CDR2 SQIVND (reference sequence). The V and J ends lost 3 bases and 1 base respectively, with 7 bases between them. This CDR3 has 14 residues. Written as DNA, the CDR3 is TGTGCCAGTAGTATCGGAGGGAGCAATCAGCCCCAGCATTTT. Protein product: CASSIGGSNQPQHF.

This chain uses TRBV5-1 with TRBJ1-6, with 10 positions matching TRBD1. Germline V gives CDR1 SGHRS, CDR2 YFSETQ. The CDR3 has 17 amino acids. With V trimmed by 4 bases and J by 4 bases, 8 bases remained unmatched. In nucleotides, the CDR3 is TGCGCCAGCAGCACCGGGACAGGGGCGCAGTATAATTCACCCCTCCACTTT. Translating it yields CASSTGTGAQYNSPLHF.

This chain links TRBV12-3 or TRBV12-4 with TRBJ1-2; D remains ambiguous. This CDR3 region has 12 residues. V lost 2 bases, J lost 6 bases, and 7 bases lay in between. The CDR3 DNA is TGTGCCAGCAGTTTATGGCAGAATGGCTACACCTTC. As protein: CASSLWQNGYTF.

This clone has just a few counts. The DNA for the CDR3 is TGTGCCAGCAGCCAAGGGGACAGATTACAGCAGTACTTC. Translation gives CASSQGDRLQQYF. The rearrangement links TRBV3-1 (or the pseudogene TRBV3-2) to TRBJ2-7; TRBD1 matches 7 bases. Germline V gene lookup returns CDR1 LGHDT and CDR2 YNNKEL (reference sequence). V shed 1 base, J shed 8 bases, and the junction held 5 bases outside the gene matches. The CDR3 has 13 amino acids.

This chain joins TRBV19 and TRBJ2-4, with D perhaps matching TRBD1 (6 bases). Trimming stripped 7 bases from V and 7 bases from J, with 17 bases between. The CDR3 runs to 14 residues. From germline, CDR1 is LNHDA and CDR2 SQIVND (reference sequence). As DNA, the CDR3 is TGTGCCAGTAACCAACAGGGTCCGGGGAACATTCAGTACTTC. It yields the protein CASNQQGPGNIQYF.

The gene calls are TRBV19 and TRBJ2-5; D possibly corresponds to TRBD1 (6 bases). The CDR3 length is 13 residues. In germline, CDR1 is LNHDA, CDR2 SQIVND (reference sequence). V shed 3 bases and J shed 5 bases, with 10 bases lying between them. The chain's CDR3 is CASSITRGETQYF. Written as DNA, the CDR3 is TGTGCCAGTAGTATCACCAGGGGTGAGACCCAGTACTTC.

To note about this clone: Different DNA sequences within this sample yield the same CDR3. The genes are TRBV5-4 and TRBJ1-6, with D tentatively TRBD1 (6 bases). CDR3 length: 16 amino acids. Germline-derived CDR1 and CDR2 are SGHNT and YYREEE (reference sequence). Trimming took off 4 bases at V and 2 bases at J, with 13 bases between the two ends. CDR3: CASSLDGTPYNSPLHF. The DNA for the CDR3 is TGTGCCAGCAGCCTGGACGGGACACCCTATAATTCACCCCTCCACTTT.

This sequence joins TRBV10-1 and TRBJ2-7; D uncertain. The CDR3 loop spans 13 amino acids. Germline V gene lookup returns CDR1 WNHNN and CDR2 SYGVQD (reference sequence). Trimming cost V 1 base and J 3 bases, with 7 bases left between them. CDR3 in DNA: TGCGCCAGCAGTGAGTGGCAGGACTACGAGCAGTACTTC. Translation: CASSEWQDYEQYF.

This clone was counted a single time. Here the CDR3 DNA reads TGTGCCAGCCAGCTGACCCTCGGGCCTTCCTACGAGCAGTACTTC. Its translation is CASQLTLGPSYEQYF. The rearrangement links TRBV6-5 to TRBJ2-7; D unclear. The V end was cut by 8 bases, the J end by 1 base, with 18 bases between. The CDR3 totals 15 residues. CDR1 is MNHEY, CDR2 SVGAGI, per germline.

The gene calls are TRBV2 and TRBJ2-7; D is ambiguous. The CDR3 length is 12 residues. Looked up from germline, CDR1 is SNHLY and CDR2 is FYNNEI. Deletions cut 3 bases from V and 7 bases from J, with 10 bases between. The CDR3 coding sequence is TGTGCCAGCAGTGACGACGGATTGGAGCAGTACTTC. Protein product: CASSDDGLEQYF.

The chain carries TRBV6-6 and TRBJ1-1; a weak D match, TRBD1 (5 bases). There are 15 residues in the CDR3. Per the germline V gene, CDR1 is MNHNY and CDR2 is SVGAGI (reference sequence). V lost 0 bases and J lost 2, with 10 bases in between. The CDR3 loop is CASSYSGRSNTEAFF. CDR3 bases: TGTGCCAGCAGTTACTCGGGACGCTCCAACACTGAAGCTTTCTTT.